One and the same sample provided the 30 T cell receptor beta chains below, sequenced in a study of shared clonotypes between healthy human individuals. Here immunoSEQ multiplex PCR was the method, and the copy in TCRdb shows in-frame clones only, minus some. The sample carries 2 million to 2.5 million clones, approximately 96% recorded once. The sequencing input was naive CD4+ T cells sorted from blood. Subset reported: CD45RA+ positively selected. The receptor set was obtained from a man in his late teens or twenties in good health.

This rearrangement joins TRBV7-3 to TRBJ2-7, with TRBD1 matching over 7 bases. Germline-derived CDR1 and CDR2 are SGHTA and FQGTGA. The CDR3 extends over 13 amino acids. V was pared by 5 bases and J by 6 bases, with 7 bases of the junction left unmatched. The chain's CDR3 is CASSRLHRGEQYF. The CDR3 nucleotides are TGTGCCAGCAGCCGCCTCCACAGGGGCGAGCAGTACTTC.

The chain links TRBV6-1 to TRBJ2-7; the match to TRBD2 covers 11 bases. CDR1 and CDR2 (germline): MNHNS, SASEGT. Trimming at V came to 3 bases and at J to 3 bases, leaving 4 bases not matched to a gene. CDR3 length: 15 residues. The CDR3 region has the DNA TGTGCCAGCAGTGAGCAAACTAGCGGGGGCTACGAGCAGTACTTC. Residues: CASSEQTSGGYEQYF.

The rearrangement links TRBV5-6 to TRBJ1-2; D not resolved. CDR3 length: 13 amino acids. Germline CDR1 and CDR2: SGHDT and YYEEEE. V shed 5 bases and J shed 4 bases, with 12 bases lying between them. In nucleotides, the CDR3 is TGTGCCAGCAGTATCGGCGTCCCCTATGGCTACACCTTC. Amino acids: CASSIGVPYGYTF.

This chain links TRBV9 with TRBJ1-6, with a weak D call TRBD1 (5 bases). The CDR3 contains 15 residues. Deletions cut 0 bases from V and 8 bases from J, with 12 bases between. Germline lookup yields CDR1 SGDLS and CDR2 YYNGEE. Here the CDR3 DNA reads TGTGCCAGCAGCGTAGAATCGAGGGGCGATTCACCCCTCCACTTT. This translates into CASSVESRGDSPLHF.

This clone appeared a single time. The chain links TRBV7-6 to TRBJ2-3; D is unclear. This CDR3 has 13 amino acids. Germline V gives CDR1 SGHVS, CDR2 FNYEAQ. Between the trimmed V and J ends, which lost 4 bases and 2 bases, there was a span of 7 bases. The CDR3 sequence: CASSSGPTDTQYF. In DNA, the CDR3 is TGTGCCAGCAGCTCGGGCCCCACAGATACGCAGTATTTT.

The chain recombines TRBV28 with TRBJ1-4; D is unresolved. This CDR3 has 16 residues. Trimming stripped 5 bases from V and 0 bases from J, with 13 bases between. Germline V gene data show CDR1 as MDHEN and CDR2 as SYDVKM. DNA of the CDR3: TGTGCCAGCAGTCCGCCCGGCACTGCAACTAATGAAAAACTGTTTTTT. It encodes CASSPPGTATNEKLFF.

The chain recombines TRBV9 with TRBJ1-2; D unresolved. Germline lookup yields CDR1 SGDLS and CDR2 YYNGEE. Trimming removed 4 bases from V and 8 bases from J, with 9 bases in between. The CDR3 sequence is 11 residues long. CDR3 protein: CASSPTSGYTF. In nucleotides, the CDR3 is TGTGCCAGCAGCCCGACCTCAGGCTACACCTTC.

As DNA, the CDR3 is TGCGCCAGCAGCCCACCGACAGGGCAGGGGACCGGGGAGCTGTTTTTT. Residues: CASSPPTGQGTGELFF. The gene calls are TRBV4-1 and TRBJ2-2; 7 bases line up with TRBD1. The germline gives CDR1 MGHRA, CDR2 YSYEKL. After removal of 4 bases from V and 5 bases from J, the junction contained 10 bases not matched to a gene. The length of the CDR3 is 16 residues.

Here the CDR3 reads CASGGYNEQFF. The CDR3, as DNA: TGTGCCAGCGGAGGATACAATGAGCAGTTCTTC. V is TRBV10-3 and J is TRBJ2-1; TRBD2 is a possible D gene (5 bases). The germline V gene encodes CDR1 ENHRY and CDR2 SYGVKD. V lost 10 bases, J lost 4 bases, and 8 bases lay in between. This CDR3 is built from 11 residues.

This chain joins TRBV5-1 and TRBJ2-7; D call uncertain. The CDR3 runs to 13 residues. Germline V gene sequence: CDR1 SGHRS, CDR2 YFSETQ. V shed 0 bases and J shed 0 bases, with 4 bases lying between them. In DNA form, the CDR3 reads TGCGCCAGCAGCTTGGCCCGCTCCTACGAGCAGTACTTC. Protein: CASSLARSYEQYF.

The rearrangement links TRBV9 to TRBJ2-3; 12 bases agree with TRBD2. V shed 3 bases and J 0 bases; nucleotides not matched to a gene: 5. The CDR3 extends over 17 amino acids. In germline, CDR1 is SGDLS, CDR2 YYNGEE. The chain's CDR3 is CASSELAGGLSTDTQYF. The CDR3, as DNA: TGTGCCAGCAGCGAGCTAGCGGGGGGGTTAAGCACAGATACGCAGTATTTT. The complete variable domain, with remaining parts taken from reference TRBV9 and TRBJ2-3, reads DSGVTQTPKHLITATGQRVTLRCSPRSGDLSVYWYQQSLDQGLQFLIQYYNGEERAKGNILERFSAQQFPDLHSELNLSSLELGDSALYFCASSELAGGLSTDTQYFGPGTRLTVL.

This sequence joins TRBV2 and TRBJ2-3; the D is unclear. Germline-derived CDR1 and CDR2 are SNHLY and FYNNEI. The CDR3 totals 15 residues. Trimming stripped 6 bases from V and 0 bases from J, with 13 bases between. CDR3: CASSGRSTSTDTQYF. In DNA form, the CDR3 reads TGTGCCAGCAGCGGGCGGTCAACTAGCACAGATACGCAGTATTTT.

This sequence joins TRBV7-9 and TRBJ2-5; the match to TRBD1 covers 10 bases. V dropped 0 bases and J dropped 1; count of bases not matched to a gene: 5. The length of the CDR3 is 17 residues. The V gene's germline CDR1 is SEHNR and CDR2 FQNEAQ (reference sequence). The CDR3 region has the DNA TGTGCCAGCAGCTTAGCGCGGGACAGGGGTGGCCAAGAGACCCAGTACTTC. It specifies CASSLARDRGGQETQYF. Full variable domain (rest looked up from reference TRBV7-9 and TRBJ2-5): DTGVSQNPRHKITKRGQNVTFRCDPISEHNRLYWYRQTLGQGPEFLTYFQNEAQLEKSRLLSDRFSAERPKGSFSTLEIQRTEQGDSAMYLCASSLARDRGGQETQYFGPGTRLLVL.

The chain carries TRBV11-2 and TRBJ1-2, with D unclear. CDR1 is SGHAT and CDR2 is FQNNGV in the germline V gene. The CDR3 extends over 13 amino acids. V was cut by 6 bases and J by 6 bases, with 14 bases left in between. The CDR3 DNA is TGTGCCAGCAGTTCTATCCTGGCCCATGGCTACACCTTC. It encodes CASSSILAHGYTF.

This clone has only a few counts. The CDR3 region has the DNA TGCGCCAGCAGCCCCGCAGGGCCGGAGAACACTGAAGCTTTCTTT. Protein: CASSPAGPENTEAFF. The chain uses TRBV5-1 and TRBJ1-1; perhaps TRBD1 as D (5 bases). Trimming stripped 4 bases from V and 1 base from J, with 14 bases between. The length of the CDR3 is 15 residues. Germline CDR1 reads SGHRS; CDR2 reads YFSETQ.

The chain links TRBV5-4 to TRBJ2-4; D perhaps matches TRBD2 (5 bases). Germline values: CDR1 SGHNT, CDR2 YYREEE (reference sequence). V dropped 3 bases and J dropped 0 bases, with 13 bases sitting between them. This CDR3 has 16 residues. This chain's CDR3 is CASSSILEGAKNIQYF. CDR3 coding DNA: TGTGCCAGCAGCTCAATTCTTGAGGGAGCCAAAAACATTCAGTACTTC.

This clone was seen once. The chain couples TRBV10-2 to TRBJ1-4; D unclear. The germline CDR1 and CDR2 sequences are WSHSY and SAAADI. The CDR3 length is 15 residues. The V end lost 2 bases, the J end lost 8 bases, and 15 bases lay between the germline ends. CDR3 in amino acids: CASSEAGWEFEKLFF. DNA of the CDR3: TGCGCCAGCAGTGAGGCAGGCTGGGAGTTCGAAAAACTGTTTTTT.

The gene calls are TRBV28 and TRBJ1-6; tentatively, D is TRBD1 (5 bases). Germline values: CDR1 MDHEN, CDR2 SYDVKM. This CDR3 region has 16 residues. V lost 2 bases and J lost 7, with 15 bases in between. CDR3 amino acids: CASSLNRQGRNSPLHF. The CDR3 bases are TGTGCCAGCAGTTTAAATCGCCAGGGCAGAAATTCACCCCTCCACTTT.

The chain recombines TRBV7-9 with TRBJ2-3; 10 bases line up with TRBD2. Trimming removed 1 base from V and 1 base from J; junction bases left unmatched: 8. CDR1 and CDR2 (germline): SEHNR, FQNEAQ (reference sequence). The CDR3 extends over 18 amino acids. The CDR3 spells CASSLGLAGVVGTDTQYF. The CDR3 DNA follows: TGTGCCAGCAGCTTAGGGCTAGCGGGAGTCGTTGGCACAGATACGCAGTATTTT.

The chain combines TRBV5-1 with TRBJ2-5, with TRBD2 as a possible D gene (6 bases). CDR3 length: 14 amino acids. V was shortened by 2 bases and J by 5 bases, with 13 bases between the two germline ends. The germline CDR1 and CDR2 sequences are SGHRS and YFSETQ. The CDR3 spells CASSFSRGGETQYF. CDR3 nucleotide sequence: TGCGCCAGCAGCTTTTCGCGGGGCGGGGAGACCCAGTACTTC.

The rearrangement links TRBV6-1 to TRBJ2-6; D gene unclear. The CDR3 has 15 residues. V was clipped by 2 bases and J by 0 bases, with 5 bases between them. Per the germline V gene, CDR1 is MNHNS and CDR2 is SASEGT. The CDR3 spells CASSEMVSGANVLTF. Here the CDR3 DNA reads TGTGCCAGCAGTGAAATGGTCTCTGGGGCCAACGTCCTGACTTTC.

Here the CDR3 reads CASSFEGRIEAFF. In DNA form, the CDR3 reads TGTGCCAGCAGCTTTGAAGGCCGAATTGAAGCTTTCTTT. The chain is built from TRBV7-9 and TRBJ1-1; D is ambiguous. Germline V lookup: CDR1 SEHNR, CDR2 FQNEAQ (reference sequence). Trimming took off 3 bases at V and 7 bases at J, with 12 bases between the two ends. The CDR3 spans 13 residues.

The rearrangement links TRBV20-1 to TRBJ1-2; D is undetermined. In germline, CDR1 is DFQATT, CDR2 SNEGSKA (reference sequence). V lost 3 bases to trimming and J lost 1 base, with 3 bases between them. The CDR3 sequence is 11 residues long. Here the CDR3 DNA reads TGCAGTGCTAGGCTTAACTATGGCTACACCTTC. This encodes CSARLNYGYTF.

The chain employs TRBV11-3 and TRBJ2-3; tentatively, D is TRBD1 (6 bases). Trimming shortened V by 5 bases and J by 4 bases, and 13 bases separated the two germline ends. The germline V gene encodes CDR1 SGHNT and CDR2 YENEEA. The CDR3 loop spans 14 amino acids. The CDR3 coding sequence is TGTGCCAGCAGCGTCAACAGGGTCGCAGATACGCAGTATTTT. Translated: CASSVNRVADTQYF.

There are a few counts of this clone. The sample holds other DNA sequences that translate to the same CDR3. This chain connects TRBV20-1 to TRBJ1-1, with unresolved D. V dropped 1 base and J dropped 0 bases, with 0 bases sitting between them. Germline V gene data show CDR1 as DFQATT and CDR2 as SNEGSKA (reference sequence). This CDR3 has 11 amino acids. Written as DNA, the CDR3 is TGCAGTGCTAGAGTGAACACTGAAGCTTTCTTT. Residues: CSARVNTEAFF.

This clone appeared once. The chain carries TRBV10-3 and TRBJ1-2, with unresolved D. This CDR3 has 14 amino acids. Between the trimmed V and J ends, which lost 0 bases and 4 bases, there was a span of 9 bases. CDR1 is ENHRY, CDR2 SYGVKD, per germline. CDR3 amino acids: CAISESHDIYGYTF. The CDR3 DNA is TGTGCCATCAGTGAGTCTCACGATATCTATGGCTACACCTTC.

The V and J genes are TRBV30 and TRBJ2-5; 9 positions match TRBD2. The J segment lost 1 base and the V segment lost 4 bases, leaving 7 bases of the junction unmatched. The length of the CDR3 is 15 residues. In germline, CDR1 is GTSNPN, CDR2 SVGIG (reference sequence). Written as DNA, the CDR3 is TGTGCCTGGACCGTGACTAGCGGTTTCCAAGAGACCCAGTACTTC. This codes for CAWTVTSGFQETQYF. Together with reference TRBV30 and TRBJ2-5, the CDR3 gives the full variable domain: SQTIHQWPATLVQPVGSPLSLECTVEGTSNPNLYWYRQAAGRGLQLLFYSVGIGQISSEVPQNLSASRPQDRQFILSSKKLLLSDSGFYLCAWTVTSGFQETQYFGPGTRLLVL.

The chain joins TRBV6-1 to TRBJ1-2, with D possibly matching TRBD1 (6 bases). Germline V gene sequence: CDR1 MNHNS, CDR2 SASEGT. This CDR3 has 16 residues. Deletions cut 3 bases from V and 8 bases from J, with 22 bases between. For the CDR3, the DNA is TGTGCCAGCAGTGAGCTTGCAGGATCCCAAGGGGGAGGCTACACCTTC. This translates into CASSELAGSQGGGYTF.

This clone was observed a single time. The CDR3 DNA reads as TGTGCCAGCAGCGTCCTAGCGGGGGGCCTGCTCAAGAGCTCCTACAATGAGCAGTTCTTC. Protein product: CASSVLAGGLLKSSYNEQFF. The rearrangement joins TRBV9 to TRBJ2-1; 11 bases match TRBD2. Germline-derived CDR1 and CDR2 are SGDLS and YYNGEE. The J segment lost 0 bases and the V segment lost 2 bases, leaving 13 bases of the junction unmatched. The CDR3 extends over 20 amino acids.

The chain joins TRBV19 to TRBJ1-1; no definite D call. The CDR3 is 13 amino acids. Deletions cut 5 bases from V and 1 base from J, with 8 bases between. Germline-derived CDR1 and CDR2 are LNHDA and SQIVND (reference sequence). CDR3 nucleotides: TGTGCCAGTAGTTCCCCAGAGAACACTGAAGCTTTCTTT. The encoded protein is CASSSPENTEAFF.